Following are 14 T cell receptor beta chains from one sample sequenced in a study of tissue T cells after allogeneic stem cell transplantation. Clones were sequenced by immunoSEQ multiplex PCR, and TCRdb holds only the in-frame ones, with some missing. Altogether about 6,600 clones are present, over 40% being singletons, with the ten largest covering around 8%. Time point here: mouse harvest day 7 after allogeneic transplant. The graft held 10^6 splenic CD5+ T cells and 10^7 T-cell-depleted bone marrow cells. Material for sequencing was lymph node tissue. The origin of the receptors is a female BALB/c mouse given C57BL/6 T cells with graft-versus-host disease after an allogeneic hematopoietic cell transplant.

A few counts support this clone. Any gene name here is a mouse gene name. The CDR3 end falls 1 residue outside the read, so it is completed with the germline J gene. This chain connects TRBV3 to TRBJ1-4, with 7 bases matching TRBD1. The CDR3 runs to 13 residues. Germline trimming cut 6 bases from V and 4 bases from J; bases unmatched to any gene: 2. CDR1 is SNHLY, CDR2 FYNGKV, per germline (reference sequence). The covered CDR3 bases are TGTGCCAGCAGACAGGGGTACAACGAAAGATTATTT. Translating it yields CASRQGYNERLF. The CDR3, in full, reads CASRQGYNERLFF. Complete variable domain (other parts from reference TRBV3 and TRBJ1-4): GPKVLQIPSHQIIDMGQMVTLNCDPVSNHLYFYWYKQILGQQMEFLVNFYNGKVMEKSKLFKDQFSVERPDGSYFTLKIQPTALEDSAVYFCASRQGYNERLFFGHGTKLSVL.

By share of the sample, this clone is large. Gene and germline names: mouse. The missing CDR3 end, 1 residue past where the read stops, is filled in from the germline J gene. The chain combines TRBV12-2 with TRBJ2-7, with 7 bases lining up with TRBD2. J lost 6 bases, V lost 0 bases, and 1 base had no gene match. The CDR3 spans 12 residues. Germline V CDR1 and CDR2: SGHLS, HYDKME. CDR3 DNA (partial): TGTGCCAGCTCTCTCCTGGGGGTTGAACAGTAC. Translating gives CASSLLGVEQY. The full CDR3 protein is CASSLLGVEQYF.

A note on this clone: Germline and genes: mouse. The CDR3 end is not reached by the read, which stops 1 residue before it; the germline J gene fills it in. The V gene is TRBV4, the J gene TRBJ1-1; 8 bases agree with TRBD1. The V gene's germline CDR1 is LGHDT and CDR2 YNNKQL (reference sequence). This CDR3 is built from 14 residues. V was clipped by 3 bases and J by 4 bases; unmatched bases: 4. The CDR3 protein is CASSYRGLGTEVFF. CDR3 DNA, as far as it was read: TGTGCCAGCAGCTACAGGGGGCTGGGCACAGAAGTCTTC.

A remark on this clone: Germline and genes here are mouse. The CDR3 bases that were read are TGTGCAAGCAGCTTAGTCCCGGACTCTAACTATGCTGAGCAGTTC. Translated, it gives CASSLVPDSNYAEQF. The full CDR3 sequence reads CASSLVPDSNYAEQFF. V is TRBV16 and J is TRBJ2-1; TRBD2 might be the D (5 bases). The read is 1 residue too short to cover the CDR3 end, so that end is filled in from the germline J gene. Trimming took 1 base from V and 0 from J, leaving 10 bases between them. The CDR3 contains 16 residues. The V gene's germline CDR1 is SGHSA and CDR2 FRNQAP. Supplemented by reference TRBV16 and TRBJ2-1, the full variable domain reads NAGVIQTPRHKVTGKGQEATLWCEPISGHSAVFWYRQTIVQGLEFLTYFRNQAPIDDSGMPKERFSAQMPNQSHSTLKIQSTQPQDSAVYLCASSLVPDSNYAEQFFGPGTRLTVL.

Comment on this clone: Here the gene names and germline are mouse. The read comes to an end 1 residue before the CDR3 does, leaving the germline J gene to fill in the end. The chain links TRBV26 to TRBJ2-5; D is tentatively TRBD1 or TRBD2 (5 bases each). Germline V gives CDR1 KGHPV, CDR2 FQNQEV (reference sequence). This CDR3 has 12 residues. The ends were cut back, 2 bases at V and 5 bases at J, with 5 bases in the middle. CDR3 residues: CASSLGGDTQYF. The DNA read from the CDR3 is TGTGCCAGCAGTCTGGGGGGAGACACCCAGTAC.

A remark on this clone: Mouse names are used for the genes. The CDR3 end lies 1 residue beyond the end of the read and is filled in from the germline J gene. This chain joins TRBV26 and TRBJ1-1; the match to TRBD1 covers 7 bases. The junction had 5 bases not matched to a gene; V was cut back by 6 bases and J by 1 base. The CDR3 sequence is 14 residues long. Germline values: CDR1 KGHPV, CDR2 FQNQEV (reference sequence). The covered CDR3 bases are TGTGCCAGCAGCCGGGGACAGTTAAACACAGAAGTCTTC. Residues: CASSRGQLNTEVF. The entire CDR3 protein reads CASSRGQLNTEVFF.

Worth noting for this clone: Mouse germline and gene names are used. The CDR3 sequence is CASSLVGGSDTQYF. The sequenced CDR3 bases are TGTGCCAGCAGCTTAGTTGGGGGTTCAGACACCCAGTAC. The rearrangement joins TRBV3 to TRBJ2-5, with D perhaps matching TRBD2 (6 bases). The read falls 1 residue short of the CDR3 end, and the missing part is taken from the germline J gene. This CDR3 comprises 14 residues. Germline CDR1 is SNHLY and CDR2 is FYNGKV (reference sequence). The ends were cut back, 1 base at V and 5 bases at J, with 10 bases in the middle.

As to this clone: The gene symbols are mouse symbols. The CDR3 is cut off 1 residue early in the read; its end comes from the germline J gene. The chain carries TRBV13-1 and TRBJ1-4, with 8 bases aligning to TRBD1. Trimming at V came to 0 bases and at J to 2 bases, leaving 3 bases not matched to a gene. Germline V gene sequence: CDR1 NSHNY, CDR2 SYGAGN. CDR3 length: 16 amino acids. The CDR3 region is CASSDAWTGSNERLFF. CDR3 DNA (partial): TGTGCCAGCAGTGATGCATGGACAGGGTCCAACGAAAGATTATTT.

As regards this clone: Genes and germline are mouse. The CDR3 end is not reached by the read, which stops 1 residue before it; the germline J gene fills it in. This chain links TRBV24 with TRBJ1-6, with D perhaps matching TRBD1 (5 bases). TRBJ1-6 is labeled an ORF, and its function is uncertain. This CDR3 has 14 residues. The V gene lost 2 bases and the J gene lost 5 bases, with 7 bases spanning the gap. Germline assignment: CDR1 KGHTA and CDR2 FRNEEI. CDR3 loop: CASSLPTDNSPLYF. Incomplete CDR3 DNA: TGTGCCAGCAGTCTGCCGACAGATAATTCGCCCCTCTAC.

As concerns this clone: Gene names and germline match the mouse. Read sequence stops 1 residue before the CDR3 end, and the germline J gene provides the missing end. The rearrangement links TRBV1 to TRBJ1-1; D unresolved. The germline gives CDR1 NSQYPW, CDR2 LRSPGD (reference sequence). The CDR3 covers 14 residues. V gave up 0 bases and J gave up 1 base, with 6 bases separating them. CDR3 DNA (partial): TGCACCTGCAGTGCAGATAGCAAAAACACAGAAGTCTTC. Amino acids: CTCSADSKNTEVF. The CDR3 as a whole reads CTCSADSKNTEVFF.

This clone has only a few counts. Germline and genes: mouse. The read finishes 1 residue shy of the CDR3 end, and the germline J gene is used to complete it. This chain links TRBV26 with TRBJ1-6, with unresolved D. TRBJ1-6 is an open reading frame, and its role is uncertain. Trimming took 2 bases from V and 5 from J, leaving 1 base between them. There are 12 residues in the CDR3. The V gene's germline CDR1 is KGHPV and CDR2 FQNQEV (reference sequence). The CDR3 sequence is CASSLDNSPLYF. The CDR3 bases that were read are TGTGCCAGCAGTCTGGATAATTCGCCCCTCTAC.

This clone was seen more than once but under ten times. Gene names are the mouse ones. CDR3 region: CASSPGLGGYSYEQYF. The sequenced CDR3 bases are TGTGCCAGCAGCCCGGGACTGGGGGGGTACTCCTATGAACAGTAC. V usage is TRBV3 and J usage is TRBJ2-7, with 13 bases matching TRBD2. The read gets to within 1 residue of the CDR3 end, and the germline J gene fills in the rest. The J segment lost 0 bases and the V segment lost 5 bases, leaving 4 bases of the junction unmatched. Germline CDR1 reads SNHLY; CDR2 reads FYNGKV (reference sequence). This CDR3 has 16 amino acids.

With regard to this clone: All gene names here are mouse names. The observed sequence ends 1 residue before the CDR3 terminus, with the missing tail filled in from the germline J gene. The chain recombines TRBV3 with TRBJ1-4; D not certain. V gave up 3 bases and J gave up 0 bases, with 5 bases separating them. Germline values: CDR1 SNHLY, CDR2 FYNGKV (reference sequence). The length of the CDR3 is 14 residues. CDR3 region: CASSFSFSNERLFF. The covered CDR3 bases are TGTGCCAGCAGCTTCAGTTTTTCCAACGAAAGATTATTT.

As for this clone: Here the gene names and germline are mouse. Read data end 1 residue before the CDR3 end; the end is taken from the germline J gene. This same CDR3 is encoded by further DNA sequences in the sample. V and J are TRBV19 and TRBJ1-4, with D perhaps TRBD1 (5 bases). Trimming cost V 4 bases and J 0 bases, with 7 bases left between them. CDR1 is FNHDT, CDR2 SITEND, per germline (reference sequence). This CDR3 comprises 14 residues. CDR3 DNA (partial): TGTGCCAGCAGTGGACAATTTTCCAACGAAAGATTATTT. Residues: CASSGQFSNERLF. In full, the CDR3 reads CASSGQFSNERLFF.